Reported below is one T cell receptor beta chain. Its antigen is as yet unknown. This sample was taken from a study of brain T cells in children with intractable seizures. Surgery cases with the highest brain T cell transcript signatures were chosen for sequencing. Pre-surgery treatment included at least one anti-epileptic drug. The assay was immunoSEQ multiplex PCR, and TCRdb's table has in-frame clones only and misses some. The table has 88,000 or so clones, 91% seen once. Trimming pared 7 bases from V and 5 bases from J, leaving 18 bases between. The length of the CDR3 is 14 residues. Germline CDR1 is MNHEY and CDR2 is SVGAGI. Study-level findings and limits: Absence of clones before surgery may stem from lower sequencing depth.

The J gene is TRBJ2-7, the V gene TRBV6-5; D is ambiguous. The receptor comes from a girl aged 2-10 years with Rasmussen encephalitis and intractable seizures. The material sequenced was peripheral blood, taken at surgery. CDR3 loop: CASTHLVLGDEQYF. The CDR3 DNA follows: TGTGCCAGCACCCACCTGGTCCTTGGGGACGAGCAGTACTTC.